The rows below give T cell receptor beta chains drawn from one sample of a study of cytomegalovirus exposure and HLA in healthy donors. Libraries were prepared by immunoSEQ multiplex PCR; TCRdb keeps only in-frame clonotypes and omits some of them. The sample shows some 120,000 clones, and 6.8% sits with its ten largest clones. The sequenced sample was PBMCs. Receptor source: a man in his forties in good health and CMV-seropositive. The CDR3 runs from the conserved cysteine through the conserved F or W. A D gene is named only where the DNA matches it firmly.

V: TRBV4-1; J: TRBJ2-5; D: NA; DNA: TGCGCCAGCAGCCAAGATCGGGTAGGTCAGACAGTCGGAGAGACCCAGTACTTC; CDR3: CASSQDRVGQTVGETQYF
V: TRBV5-6; J: TRBJ2-3; D: NA; DNA: TGTGCCAGCAGCTTGGTAGACAGGTTAACAGATACGCAGTATTTT; CDR3: CASSLVDRLTDTQYF
V: TRBV11-3; J: TRBJ2-3; D: NA; DNA: TGTGCCAGCAGCTTGGGCGGGGTGGAAGATACGCAGTATTTT; CDR3: CASSLGGVEDTQYF
V: TRBV19; J: TRBJ2-1; D: TRBD1; DNA: TGTGCCAGTAGTATCCTGGACAGGGATGGAAATGAGCAGTTCTTC; CDR3: CASSILDRDGNEQFF
V: TRBV15; J: TRBJ2-1; D: TRBD2; DNA: TGTGCCACCAGCAGAGACGGGACTAGCGGGAGAGGTGAGCAGTTCTTC; CDR3: CATSRDGTSGRGEQFF
V: TRBV5-1; J: TRBJ2-2; D: TRBD1; DNA: TGCGCCAGCAGCTTGAGACAGGGGGCCGGGGAGCTGTTTTTT; CDR3: CASSLRQGAGELFF
V: TRBV6-4; J: TRBJ1-5; D: NA; DNA: TGTGCCAGCAGTAGAGAAGGCAATCAGCCCCAGCATTTT; CDR3: CASSREGNQPQHF
V: TRBV6-6; J: TRBJ1-4; D: NA; DNA: TGTGCCAGCAGTTACGTGTATAATGAAAAACTGTTTTTT; CDR3: CASSYVYNEKLFF
V: TRBV7-9; J: TRBJ2-7; D: NA; DNA: TGTGCCAGCAGCCGGTCTTCCTACGAGCAGTACTTC; CDR3: CASSRSSYEQYF
V: TRBV19; J: TRBJ1-1; D: NA; DNA: TGTGCCAGTAGTATAGGGGGGGGTATGAACACTGAAGCTTTCTTT; CDR3: CASSIGGGMNTEAFF
V: TRBV5-4; J: TRBJ1-2; D: NA; DNA: TGTGCCAGCAGTTTCAGATTCGGGGATGGCTACACCTTC; CDR3: CASSFRFGDGYTF
V: TRBV4-3; J: TRBJ2-1; D: TRBD1; DNA: TGCGCCAGCAGCCACCGAACCGGGACAGGGGGCAATGAGCAGTTCTTC; CDR3: CASSHRTGTGGNEQFF
V: TRBV4-3; J: TRBJ2-7; D: NA; DNA: TGCGCCAGCAGCCAAGGACAGGGCCCCCGGGGGGAGCAGTACTTC; CDR3: CASSQGQGPRGEQYF
V: TRBV29-1; J: TRBJ1-2; D: NA; DNA: TGCAGCGTTGACAGGCAGTCCTATGGCTACACCTTC; CDR3: CSVDRQSYGYTF
V: TRBV11-1; J: TRBJ2-1; D: NA; DNA: TGTGCCAGCAGCTTACGGAGACTCCACCGCCCCAATGAGCAGTTCTTC; CDR3: CASSLRRLHRPNEQFF